Listed below are T cell receptor beta chains from one sample, sequenced in a study of T cell clonotyping in hematopoietic cell transplantation. Data came from immunoSEQ multiplex PCR; TCRdb stores just in-frame clones and leaves some out. Of 37,000 or so clones in the sample, approximately 88% are singletons; the top ten hold approximately 2%. Sequencing used peripheral blood mononuclear cells. Receptors originate from a woman aged 40 to 49 in good health. Some clones in this sample may be carry-over from other donors' samples. The CDR3 runs from the conserved cysteine through the conserved F or W. Each record gives: J gene, V gene, clone size, D gene, CDR3 DNA, CDR3 protein. A D gene is named only where the DNA matches it firmly. Not all rows give a size; the values are once, few, many and, for expanded clones, a class.

J: TRBJ2-7
V: TRBV28
size: few
D: TRBD2
DNA: TGTGCCAGCAGCCAGTGGATCGGGACTAGCGGTACCTACGAGCAGTACTTC
CDR3: CASSQWIGTSGTYEQYF

J: TRBJ2-7
V: TRBV5-1
size: .
D: .
DNA: TGCGCCAGCAGCTTCGGGGGAGGGGGCTACGAGCAGTACTTC
CDR3: CASSFGGGGYEQYF

J: TRBJ1-1
V: TRBV21-1
size: few
D: .
DNA: TGTGCCAGCAGCAAAGCGGCAGGGAGGAACACTGAAGCTTTCTTT
CDR3: CASSKAAGRNTEAFF

J: TRBJ1-5
V: TRBV6-4
size: .
D: .
DNA: TGTGCCAGCAGTGAGGGTGGCAATCAGCCCCAGCATTTT
CDR3: CASSEGGNQPQHF

J: TRBJ2-3
V: TRBV2
size: .
D: TRBD2
DNA: TGTGCCAGCGGCTCTAGCGGGAAAGGCACAGATACGCAGTATTTT
CDR3: CASGSSGKGTDTQYF

J: TRBJ2-1
V: TRBV6-5
size: .
D: .
DNA: TGTGCCAGCGCTTTGCCGGGATCTGAGCAGTTCTTC
CDR3: CASALPGSEQFF

J: TRBJ2-3
V: TRBV7-2
size: .
D: .
DNA: TGTGCCAGCAGCCCGACGACTGCCGCAGATACGCAGTATTTT
CDR3: CASSPTTAADTQYF

J: TRBJ2-1
V: TRBV4-2
size: .
D: TRBD2
DNA: TGTGCCAGCAGCCTGCGACTAGCGGGAGACTCGGATGAGCAGTTCTTC
CDR3: CASSLRLAGDSDEQFF

J: TRBJ2-2
V: TRBV12-5
size: .
D: TRBD1
DNA: TGTGCTAGTGGTTTCTGGACAGGTTACACCGGGGAGCTGTTTTTT
CDR3: CASGFWTGYTGELFF

J: TRBJ2-2
V: TRBV30
size: .
D: TRBD2
DNA: TGTGCCCTCCAGCGGGAGAAGGGGGAGCTGTTTTTT
CDR3: CALQREKGELFF

J: TRBJ2-1
V: TRBV28
size: .
D: TRBD1
DNA: TGTGCCAGCAGTCCAGGGGGTCCCACCAATGAGCAGTTCTTC
CDR3: CASSPGGPTNEQFF

J: TRBJ1-2
V: TRBV5-4
size: .
D: .
DNA: TGTGCCAGCAGCTTGGCTTCCGGGGGCAACTATGGCTACACCTTC
CDR3: CASSLASGGNYGYTF

J: TRBJ2-3
V: TRBV5-1
size: .
D: .
DNA: TGCGCCAGCAGCTGGAACACAGATACGCAGTATTTT
CDR3: CASSWNTDTQYF

J: TRBJ1-1
V: TRBV5-1
size: .
D: TRBD1
DNA: TGCGCCAGCATGGGGACAGGGATGACTGAAGCTTTCTTT
CDR3: CASMGTGMTEAFF

J: TRBJ1-1
V: TRBV10-2
size: once
D: .
DNA: TGCGCCAGCAGTGAGTCCAGGGGCCCTATGAACACTGAAGCTTTCTTT
CDR3: CASSESRGPMNTEAFF

J: TRBJ2-7
V: TRBV5-1
size: .
D: TRBD2
DNA: TGCGCCAGCAGCTTGCCGGGACTAGCGCCCGAGCAGTACTTC
CDR3: CASSLPGLAPEQYF

J: TRBJ1-1
V: TRBV9
size: .
D: .
DNA: TGTGCCAGCAATCGGGTCGGCACTGAAGCTTTCTTT
CDR3: CASNRVGTEAFF

J: TRBJ2-3
V: TRBV28
size: once
D: TRBD1
DNA: TGTGCCAGCAAACTTTCACGCGGGACAGGGACAGATACGCAGTATTTT
CDR3: CASKLSRGTGTDTQYF

J: TRBJ2-2
V: TRBV9
size: .
D: TRBD2
DNA: TGTGCCAGCAGCGCACCGGGACTAACACCGGGGGAGCTGTTTTTT
CDR3: CASSAPGLTPGELFF

J: TRBJ2-3
V: TRBV30
size: .
D: TRBD1
DNA: TGTGCCTGTTCGACAGGGGTGGAAGATACGCAGTATTTT
CDR3: CACSTGVEDTQYF

J: TRBJ1-1
V: TRBV2
size: once
D: .
DNA: TGTGCCAGCAGTAAAGAGGGGACGAACACTGAAGCTTTCTTT
CDR3: CASSKEGTNTEAFF

J: TRBJ2-2
V: TRBV7-3
size: .
D: TRBD2
DNA: TGTGCCAGCAGCTTATTCCCCCCTTTCGCGGGAGGGACCGGCGGGGAGCTGTTTTTT
CDR3: CASSLFPPFAGGTGGELFF

J: TRBJ1-1
V: TRBV29-1
size: .
D: TRBD1
DNA: TGCAGCGTTGACAGGGGGGGACAGGCTGAAGCTTTCTTT
CDR3: CSVDRGGQAEAFF

J: TRBJ2-3
V: TRBV6-6
size: .
D: TRBD2
DNA: TGTGCCAGCAGAACCCAGCGGACTAGTGAAACAGATACGCAGTATTTT
CDR3: CASRTQRTSETDTQYF

J: TRBJ1-2
V: TRBV4-3
size: .
D: .
DNA: TGCGCCAGCAGCCAAGAAGGGGGAGCGGGCTACACCTTC
CDR3: CASSQEGGAGYTF

J: TRBJ2-2
V: TRBV28
size: .
D: TRBD1
DNA: TGTGCCATTGAACCGGGACAGGGGGCGGGGGACACCGGGGAGCTGTTTTTT
CDR3: CAIEPGQGAGDTGELFF

J: TRBJ2-5
V: TRBV23-1
size: once
D: .
DNA: TGCGCCAGTGATTTAGGCCGACCCCGGTGCCAGTACTTC
CDR3: CASDLGRPRCQYF

J: TRBJ2-3
V: TRBV29-1
size: .
D: TRBD2
DNA: TGCAGCGTCACATGGGCGGGAGCTATTCATACGCAGTATTTT
CDR3: CSVTWAGAIHTQYF

J: TRBJ1-2
V: TRBV19
size: few
D: .
DNA: TGTGCCAGTAGTAGAAACAATAACTATGGCTACACCTTC
CDR3: CASSRNNNYGYTF

J: TRBJ2-7
V: TRBV7-2
size: .
D: .
DNA: TGTGCCAGCAGCCAGACCGGGGGTCTAGTGGAGCAGTACTTC
CDR3: CASSQTGGLVEQYF

J: TRBJ2-2
V: TRBV19
size: .
D: TRBD2
DNA: TGTGCCAGTAGTCCTAATCGCGGGAGGAACACCGGGGAGCTGTTTTTT
CDR3: CASSPNRGRNTGELFF

J: TRBJ1-1
V: TRBV6-4
size: .
D: .
DNA: TGTGCCAGCAGCCGGACGGAATCGAACACTGAAGCTTTCTTT
CDR3: CASSRTESNTEAFF

J: TRBJ2-5
V: TRBV5-6
size: .
D: .
DNA: TGTGCCAGCAGCTTGGTCGTGTCAGGGGAAGAGACCCAGTACTTC
CDR3: CASSLVVSGEETQYF

J: TRBJ2-3
V: TRBV5-1
size: .
D: TRBD1
DNA: TGCGCCAGCAGCTCTTCCGGGACAGGGGACACAGATACGCAGTATTTT
CDR3: CASSSSGTGDTDTQYF

J: TRBJ1-5
V: TRBV7-2
size: .
D: .
DNA: TGTGCCAGCAGCTACAGGGGCAATCAGCCCCAGCATTTT
CDR3: CASSYRGNQPQHF

J: TRBJ2-7
V: TRBV5-1
size: .
D: .
DNA: TGCGCCAGCAGCCCGACTAATGAGGGGAGCGAGCAGTACTTC
CDR3: CASSPTNEGSEQYF

J: TRBJ2-7
V: TRBV2
size: .
D: TRBD2
DNA: TGTGCCAGCAGTGAAGGGACTAGCGGTACCTACGAGCAGTACTTC
CDR3: CASSEGTSGTYEQYF

J: TRBJ2-5
V: TRBV5-1
size: .
D: .
DNA: TGCGCCAGCAGCTTGGTAGGGGTTCTAGAGACCCAGTACTTC
CDR3: CASSLVGVLETQYF

J: TRBJ2-5
V: TRBV6-5
size: few
D: .
DNA: TGTGCCAGCAGTTACTTTGGGGGCCAAGAGACCCAGTACTTC
CDR3: CASSYFGGQETQYF

J: TRBJ1-4
V: TRBV4-3
size: .
D: TRBD1
DNA: TGCGCCAGCAGCCGTCCTACTTCAGGGGGCGAGCTGTTTTTT
CDR3: CASSRPTSGGELFF

J: TRBJ1-2
V: TRBV5-1
size: .
D: .
DNA: TGCGCCAGCAGCCCGGACAGCCTCTATGGCTACACCTTC
CDR3: CASSPDSLYGYTF